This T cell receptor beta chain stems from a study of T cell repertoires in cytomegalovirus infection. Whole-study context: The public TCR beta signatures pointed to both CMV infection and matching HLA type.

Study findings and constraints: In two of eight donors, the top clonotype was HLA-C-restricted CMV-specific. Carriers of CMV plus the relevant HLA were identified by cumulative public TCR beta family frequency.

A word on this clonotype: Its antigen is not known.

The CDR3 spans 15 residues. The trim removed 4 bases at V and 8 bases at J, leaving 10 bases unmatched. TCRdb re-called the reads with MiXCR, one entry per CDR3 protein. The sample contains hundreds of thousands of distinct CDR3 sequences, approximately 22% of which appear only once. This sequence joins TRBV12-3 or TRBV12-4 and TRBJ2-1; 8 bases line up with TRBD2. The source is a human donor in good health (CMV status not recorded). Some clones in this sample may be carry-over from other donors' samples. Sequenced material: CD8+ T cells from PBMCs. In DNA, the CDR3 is TGTGCCAGCAGTTCCCTCTCCGGGGGGGCCGATGAGCAGTTCTTC. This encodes CASSSLSGGADEQFF.